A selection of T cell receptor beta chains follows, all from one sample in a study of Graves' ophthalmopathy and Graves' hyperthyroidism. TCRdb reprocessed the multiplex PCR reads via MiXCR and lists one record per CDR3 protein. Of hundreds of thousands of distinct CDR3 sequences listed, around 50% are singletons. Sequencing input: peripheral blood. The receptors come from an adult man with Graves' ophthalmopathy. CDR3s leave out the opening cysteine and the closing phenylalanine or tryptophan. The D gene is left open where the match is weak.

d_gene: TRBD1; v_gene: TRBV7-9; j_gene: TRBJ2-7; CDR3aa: ASSPGQGGEQY
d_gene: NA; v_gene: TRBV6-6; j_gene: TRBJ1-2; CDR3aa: ASSETESYGYT
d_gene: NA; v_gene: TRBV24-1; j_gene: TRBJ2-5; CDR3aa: ATSDFGTPAWETQY
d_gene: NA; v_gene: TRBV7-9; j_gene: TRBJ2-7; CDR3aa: ASGVTSQAEQY
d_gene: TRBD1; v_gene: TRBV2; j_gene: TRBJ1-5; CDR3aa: ASSEQGDQPQH
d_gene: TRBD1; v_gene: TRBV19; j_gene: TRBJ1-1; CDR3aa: ASSSSPTGGKTEAF
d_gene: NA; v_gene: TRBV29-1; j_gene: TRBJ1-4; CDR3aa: SVDSGSGEKLF
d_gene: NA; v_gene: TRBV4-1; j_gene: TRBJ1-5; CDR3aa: ASSQDVIGGRDQPQH
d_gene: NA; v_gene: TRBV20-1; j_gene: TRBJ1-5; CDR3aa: SASLWQGEVGNQPQH
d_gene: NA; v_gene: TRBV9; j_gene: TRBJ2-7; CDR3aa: ASSYTGSYEQY
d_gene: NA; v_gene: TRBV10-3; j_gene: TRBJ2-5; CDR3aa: ASDSHFGGSQQETQY
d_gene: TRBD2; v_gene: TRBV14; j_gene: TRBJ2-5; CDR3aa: ASSHARTSGRGEETQY
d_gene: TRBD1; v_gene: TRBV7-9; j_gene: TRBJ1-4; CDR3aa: ASSALPGGKLF
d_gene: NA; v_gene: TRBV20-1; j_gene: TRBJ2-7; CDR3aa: SARDPASTYEQY
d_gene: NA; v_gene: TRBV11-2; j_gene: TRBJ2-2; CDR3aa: ASSFLGPSNAGELF
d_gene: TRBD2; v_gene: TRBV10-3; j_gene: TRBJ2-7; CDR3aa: AISEISPGGSDEQY
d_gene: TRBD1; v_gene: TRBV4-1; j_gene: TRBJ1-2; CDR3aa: ASSRTGAIDGYT
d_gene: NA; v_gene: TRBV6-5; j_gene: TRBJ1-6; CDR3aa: ASRRGRGSPLH
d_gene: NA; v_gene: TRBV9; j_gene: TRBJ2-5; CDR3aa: ASSPNGTPEGETQY
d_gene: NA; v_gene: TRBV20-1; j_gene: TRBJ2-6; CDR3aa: SAKSPGSGANVLT
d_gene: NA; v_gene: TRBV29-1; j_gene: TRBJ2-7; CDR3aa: SVDRGTDEQY
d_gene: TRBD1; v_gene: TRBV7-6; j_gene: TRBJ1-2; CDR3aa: ASSWTGGDGYT
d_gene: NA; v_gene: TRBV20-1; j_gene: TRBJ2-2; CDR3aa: SARDDLDGAGELF
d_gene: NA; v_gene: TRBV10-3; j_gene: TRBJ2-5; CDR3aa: AITRTEQETQY
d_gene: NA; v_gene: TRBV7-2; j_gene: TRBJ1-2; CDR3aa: ASSSDSTNYGYT
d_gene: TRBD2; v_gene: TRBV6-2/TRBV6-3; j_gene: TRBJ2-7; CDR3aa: ASSLGEGLAGAYEQY
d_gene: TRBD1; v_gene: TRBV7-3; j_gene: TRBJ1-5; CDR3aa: ASSETGNQPQH
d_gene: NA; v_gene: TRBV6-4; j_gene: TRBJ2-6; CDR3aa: ASSDTGFGANVLT
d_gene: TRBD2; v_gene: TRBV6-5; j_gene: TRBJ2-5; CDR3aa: AVAGGQETQY
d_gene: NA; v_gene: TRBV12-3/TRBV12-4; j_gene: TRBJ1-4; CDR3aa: ASSFGLPRVNEKLF
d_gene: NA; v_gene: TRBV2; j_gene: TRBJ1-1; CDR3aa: ASSDGRGSTEAF
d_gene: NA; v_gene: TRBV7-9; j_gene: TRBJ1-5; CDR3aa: ASSRTGNQPQH
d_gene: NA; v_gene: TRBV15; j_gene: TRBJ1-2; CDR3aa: ATSRDYNYGYT
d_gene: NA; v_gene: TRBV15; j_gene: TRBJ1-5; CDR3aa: ATSRGNQPQH
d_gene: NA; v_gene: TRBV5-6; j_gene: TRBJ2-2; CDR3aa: ASSQPTGELF
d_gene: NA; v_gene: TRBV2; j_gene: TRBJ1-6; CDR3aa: ASSERVVAGNSPLH
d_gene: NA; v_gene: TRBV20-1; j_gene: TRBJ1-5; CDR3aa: SARAGPYSNQPQH
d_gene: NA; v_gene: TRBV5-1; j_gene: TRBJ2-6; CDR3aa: ASINRAGANVLT
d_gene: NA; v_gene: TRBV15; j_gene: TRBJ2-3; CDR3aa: ATSGSSTDTQY
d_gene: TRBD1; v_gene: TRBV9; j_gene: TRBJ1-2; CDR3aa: ASSATGGAGYYGYT
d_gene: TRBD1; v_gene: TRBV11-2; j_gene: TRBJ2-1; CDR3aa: ASSLGPGGDEQF
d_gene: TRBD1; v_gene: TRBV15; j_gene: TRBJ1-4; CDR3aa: ATSRPSDRVEDEKLF